The next 18 T cell receptor beta chains were all read from a single sample in a study of CD8+CD57+ T cells in acquired aplastic anemia (dated by TCRdb to between 2018 and 2020). Data came from an Illumina HiSeq 2000. Profiling of TCR beta VDJ combinations and CDR3 sequences used genomic DNA as the template. TCRdb applied fastp at Q25 and MiXCR to the public reads, then kept only in-frame beta chains. Rows with a matching CDR3 protein are joined into one entry that keeps the most common DNA and genes. Here the sample has more than 150,000 distinct CDR3 sequences; around three fifths occur a single time. The ten largest clones add up to about half of the sample. What was sequenced was sorted CD4+, CD8+, or CD8+CD57+ T cells (not recorded which) from PBMCs. The receptors stem from a human donor with severe aplastic anemia or a healthy control (not recorded which).

The rearrangement uses TRBV5-1 and TRBJ2-7; a weak D match, TRBD2 (6 bases). This CDR3 spans 14 amino acids. CDR1 and CDR2 (germline): SGHRS, YFSETQ. V lost 4 bases and J lost 3, with 14 bases in between. The CDR3 DNA is TGCGCCAGCAGCCCGGGACTCAACGTCTACGAGCAGTACTTC. Amino acids: CASSPGLNVYEQYF.

CDR3 in DNA: TGCGCCAGCAGCTTGGGACGTGGGACCAGAACCTACGAGCAGTACTTC. Its translation is CASSLGRGTRTYEQYF. V and J are TRBV5-1 and TRBJ2-7; D assignment may be TRBD1 or TRBD2 (5 bases each). V dropped 0 bases and J dropped 2 bases, with 15 bases sitting between them. In germline, CDR1 is SGHRS, CDR2 YFSETQ. The CDR3 has 16 amino acids.

The rearrangement uses TRBV7-2 and TRBJ2-7; D possibly matches TRBD1 or TRBD2 (6 bases each). Germline lookup yields CDR1 SGHTA and CDR2 FQGNSA. The CDR3 spans 12 residues. V dropped 8 bases and J dropped 3 bases, with 11 bases sitting between them. This CDR3 reads CASSGARYEQYF. DNA for the CDR3: TGTGCCAGCTCGGGGGCCCGCTACGAGCAGTACTTC.

This clonotype was observed a single time. J is TRBJ2-3 and V is TRBV28; TRBD1 agrees at 10 bases. Losses at the gene ends were 5 bases for V and 1 base for J; bases not matched to a gene: 9. The germline V gene has CDR1 MDHEN and CDR2 SYDVKM. The CDR3 is 17 amino acids. The DNA of the CDR3 is TGTGCCAGCAGTGGGGGGACAGGGGTTTTTGGCACAGATACGCAGTATTTT. Translated: CASSGGTGVFGTDTQYF.

With respect to this clonotype: This may come from a read error, since a much larger clone is one base off. The V and J genes are TRBV20-1 and TRBJ2-4, with a tentative D call TRBD1 (8 bases). Germline V gene lookup returns CDR1 DFQATT and CDR2 SNEGSKA (reference sequence). This CDR3 spans 16 amino acids. The DNA for the CDR3 is TGCAGTGCTAGACACAGGGGGGGGCCGACCAAAAACACTCAGTACTTC. As protein: CSARHRGGPTKNTQYF.

V usage is TRBV20-1 and J usage is TRBJ2-5; 13 bases are shared with TRBD2. The length of the CDR3 is 16 residues. The trim removed 1 base at V and 5 bases at J, leaving 7 bases unmatched. Germline V gene lookup returns CDR1 DFQATT and CDR2 SNEGSKA (reference sequence). DNA of the CDR3: TGCAGTGCTAGAGGGACTAGCGGGAGTTCGAAGGAGACCCAGTACTTC. It translates to CSARGTSGSSKETQYF.

The chain employs TRBV7-2 and TRBJ2-5, with 8 bases lining up with TRBD1. Looked up from germline, CDR1 is SGHTA and CDR2 is FQGNSA. Trimming took 4 bases from V and 4 from J; bases not matched to a gene: 5. The CDR3 runs 14 residues. The CDR3 region has the DNA TGTGCCAGCAGCTGGAAACAGGGGGGAGAGACCCAGTACTTC. Translated, it gives CASSWKQGGETQYF.

This chain connects TRBV7-2 to TRBJ1-1; a weak D match, TRBD1 (5 bases). The CDR3 extends over 14 amino acids. Between the trimmed V and J ends, which lost 5 bases and 4 bases, there was a span of 14 bases. Germline CDR1 is SGHTA and CDR2 is FQGNSA. DNA for the CDR3: TGTGCCAGCAGCATGCCGGGACGTTCCACTGAAGCTTTCTTT. Translation: CASSMPGRSTEAFF.

This clonotype came up once. This chain uses TRBV15 with TRBJ1-5; possible D gene TRBD1, 6 bases. The CDR3 totals 15 residues. Germline CDR1 LNHNV, CDR2 YYDKDF (reference sequence). Trimming took off 0 bases at V and 7 bases at J, with 13 bases between the two ends. The CDR3 protein is CATSRDLTGSQPQHF. The CDR3 DNA reads TGTGCCACCAGCAGAGATCTTACAGGGAGCCAGCCCCAGCATTTT.

V gene TRBV5-5 combines with J gene TRBJ2-5, with D tentatively TRBD1 or TRBD2 (5 bases each). V was pared by 1 base and J by 5 bases, with 21 bases between. There are 17 residues in the CDR3. The germline gives CDR1 SGHKS, CDR2 YYEKEE (reference sequence). The CDR3, as DNA: TGTGCCAGCAGCTTGAAAAAACTCGGGGACCCTTGGGAGACCCAGTACTTC. It codes for CASSLKKLGDPWETQYF.

The rearrangement links TRBV7-3 to TRBJ2-3, with D tentatively TRBD1 (6 bases). Between the trimmed V and J ends, which lost 4 bases and 0 bases, there was a span of 11 bases. The CDR3 loop spans 15 amino acids. CDR1 is SGHTA and CDR2 is FQGTGA in the germline V gene. CDR3 residues: CASSYSGQSTDTQYF. CDR3 DNA sequence: TGTGCCAGCAGCTACAGCGGACAGAGCACAGATACGCAGTATTTT.

The chain couples TRBV7-3 to TRBJ1-6, with D perhaps matching TRBD1 (5 bases). Per germline, CDR1 SGHTA and CDR2 FQGTGA. The CDR3 covers 14 residues. Trimming cost V 5 bases and J 9 bases, with 14 bases left between them. The CDR3 region is CASSQVGGGSPLHF. The CDR3 DNA reads TGTGCCAGCAGCCAAGTCGGGGGGGGTTCACCCCTCCACTTT.

Of note for this clonotype: One end of the junction varies from germline; a read error may be responsible. This rearrangement joins TRBV3-1 to TRBJ1-6; D gene uncertain. Germline CDR1 LGHDT, CDR2 YNNKEL (reference sequence). The CDR3 has 13 amino acids. CDR3 coding DNA: TGTGCCAGCAGCCAAGAGAGAGACGGGCCCCTTCACTTT. Translating it yields CASSQERDGPLHF.

This clonotype was counted ten times or more. The chain is built from TRBV7-2 and TRBJ2-6; D possibly corresponds to TRBD1 (5 bases). V shed 3 bases and J shed 0 bases, with 18 bases lying between them. The CDR3 is 19 amino acids. Germline CDR1 SGHTA, CDR2 FQGNSA. CDR3 in amino acids: CASSLGWGRDISGANVLTF. CDR3 coding DNA: TGTGCCAGCAGCTTGGGGTGGGGCAGGGATATCTCTGGGGCCAACGTCCTGACTTTC.

This chain connects TRBV2 to TRBJ1-1, with 7 bases lining up with TRBD1. V trimming: 7 bases; J trimming: 0 bases; junction bases outside the gene matches: 17. Germline V gene lookup returns CDR1 SNHLY and CDR2 FYNNEI. The CDR3 extends over 18 amino acids. CDR3 sequence: CASTTNRDRDVVNTEAFF. CDR3 DNA: TGTGCCAGCACTACGAACCGCGACAGGGATGTGGTGAACACTGAAGCTTTCTTT.

Details on this clonotype: One end of the junction does not line up with germline, which may come from a read error. V usage is TRBV2 and J usage is TRBJ2-7; D unclear. Germline-derived CDR1 and CDR2 are SNHLY and FYNNEI. The length of the CDR3 is 15 residues. The chain's CDR3 is CASSEEPQFSCEQYF. The CDR3 region has the DNA TGTGCCAGCAGTGAAGAACCCCAGTTTTCCTGCGAGCAGTACTTC.

The gene calls are TRBV5-1 and TRBJ1-1; D unclear. The V end was cut by 0 bases, the J end by 1 base, with 7 bases between. The CDR3 spans 14 residues. Germline loops: CDR1 SGHRS, CDR2 YFSETQ. DNA for the CDR3: TGCGCCAGCAGCTTGGAGCCACGGAACACTGAAGCTTTCTTT. As protein: CASSLEPRNTEAFF.

This clonotype was found many times. The V call is TRBV19, the J call TRBJ1-1; 11 positions match TRBD1. The V and J ends lost 1 base and 2 bases, in that order; junction bases with no gene match: 3. Germline-derived CDR1 and CDR2 are LNHDA and SQIVND (reference sequence). The CDR3 extends over 16 amino acids. The CDR3 sequence is CASSIGTGGFNTEAFF. CDR3 nucleotides: TGTGCCAGTAGTATAGGGACAGGGGGCTTCAACACTGAAGCTTTCTTT.